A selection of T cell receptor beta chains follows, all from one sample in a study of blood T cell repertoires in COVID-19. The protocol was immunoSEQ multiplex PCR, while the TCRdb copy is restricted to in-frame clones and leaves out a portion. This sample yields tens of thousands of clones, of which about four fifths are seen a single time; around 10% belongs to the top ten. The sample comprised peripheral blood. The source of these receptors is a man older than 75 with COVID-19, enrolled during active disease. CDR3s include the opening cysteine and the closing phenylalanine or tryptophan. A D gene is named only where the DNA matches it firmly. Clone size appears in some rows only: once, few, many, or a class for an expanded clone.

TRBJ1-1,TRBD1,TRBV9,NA,CASSPRGQLNTEAFF,TGTGCCAGCAGCCCCCGGGGACAGTTGAACACTGAAGCTTTCTTT
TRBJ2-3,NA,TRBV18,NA,CASSPAATDTQYF,TGTGCCAGCTCACCCGCGGCGACAGATACGCAGTATTTT
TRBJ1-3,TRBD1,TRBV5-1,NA,CASSWTGDSGNTIYF,TGCGCCAGCAGCTGGACAGGGGACTCTGGAAACACCATATATTTT
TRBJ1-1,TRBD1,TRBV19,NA,CASSIAGGNTEAFF,TGTGCCAGTAGTATAGCAGGGGGAAACACTGAAGCTTTCTTT
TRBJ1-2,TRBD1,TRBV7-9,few,CASSLTQGRYGYTF,TGTGCCAGCAGCTTAACACAGGGGCGGTATGGCTACACCTTC
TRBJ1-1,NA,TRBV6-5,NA,CASSYRPGGTEAFF,TGTGCCAGCAGTTATAGACCGGGGGGGACTGAAGCTTTCTTT
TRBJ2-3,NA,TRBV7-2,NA,CASRSLAASTDTQYF,TGTGCCAGCAGATCCCTGGCGGCTAGCACAGATACGCAGTATTTT
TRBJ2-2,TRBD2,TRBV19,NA,CASSLGLAGGNTGELFF,TGTGCCAGTAGTCTGGGACTAGCGGGCGGGAACACCGGGGAGCTGTTTTTT
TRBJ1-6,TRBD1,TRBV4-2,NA,CASSQVGTGINSPLHF,TGTGCCAGCAGCCAAGTCGGGACAGGGATTAATTCACCCCTCCACTTT
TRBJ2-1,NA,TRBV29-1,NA,CSVDREGDINEQFF,TGCAGCGTTGACCGAGAAGGAGATATAAATGAGCAGTTCTTC
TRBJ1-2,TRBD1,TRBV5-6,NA,CASSSWTGQSDTF,TGTGCCAGCAGCTCATGGACAGGCCAGTCAGACACCTTC
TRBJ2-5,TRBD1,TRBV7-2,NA,CASSLGHRGETQYF,TGTGCCAGCAGCTTAGGTCACAGGGGGGAGACCCAGTACTTC